This T cell receptor beta chain comes out of a study of Ad26.COV2.S vaccination and SARS-CoV-2 variants (dated by TCRdb to about 2021). For context, the study as a whole: Donors in the vaccine arm were drawn from COV1001, a phase I-IIa trial of Ad26.COV2.S in healthy adults that was multicentre, randomized, double-blind and placebo-controlled. Ad26.COV2.S was given intramuscularly at 5x10^10 or 1x10^11 viral particles, as a single shot or as two shots 56 days apart. The specificity and breadth of SARS-CoV-2-reactive T cell receptors after Ad26.COV2.S vaccination were assessed by TCRbeta repertoire sequencing. The TCR-sequenced set comprised around 30 samples: some 20 Ad26.COV2.S vaccine recipients, 5 placebo recipients and 8 SARS-CoV-2 convalescent individuals. Trial participants were randomized into five groups of five, in which low-dose or high-dose Ad26.COV2.S was given once or twice, or placebo was given on both occasions. Investigators did not know the trial group allocation while performing experiments and assessing outcomes. The full study reports these points: It was noted by the authors that total T cell responses may have been underestimated by the TCR breadth and depth analyses. Substantial breadth of spike-specific CD8+ and CD4+ T cell responses was reported after vaccination. Vaccine and placebo recipients had comparable non-spike TCR breadth, which fits with the vaccine containing only spike. Compared with placebo recipients, Ad26.COV2.S recipients showed higher spike-specific TCR breadth (P = 0.0014). The study was not powered to compare responses between vaccine doses or regimens.

Trimming removed 4 bases from V and 6 bases from J; the gene matches leave 1 base unexplained. Including cysteine and phenylalanine, the CDR3 has 15 amino acids. Only the CDR3 DNA stays, 45 bases, in frame from base 1. CDR1 SNHLY and CDR2 FYNNEI were looked up in the germline V gene. The immunoSEQ Assay was the method used to sequence TCRbeta CDR3 regions. After extraction, genomic DNA underwent amplification by bias-controlled multiplex PCR, followed by high-throughput sequencing. On the authors' methods: To quantify the absolute abundance of every unique TCRbeta CDR3 region, sequences were collapsed and filtered. T cell fraction was estimated by normalization of TCRbeta template counts to usable DNA, with usable DNA being measured through amplification of reference genes present in all nucleated cells. Repertoire TCRs were annotated as SARS-CoV-2-specific when V gene, CDR3 amino acid sequence and J gene were exactly matched to a known reactive TCR set. The reference SARS-CoV-2 TCR set was obtained from MIRA and was filtered for enrichment in COVID-19-positive ImmuneCODE repertoires, whereby public or cross-reactive TCRs were removed. Using the MIRA antigens, annotated TCRs were further analysed by specific ORF or by position within an ORF. Breadth was defined as annotated unique rearrangements over total unique productive rearrangements; depth was the summed frequency of those rearrangements. Group comparisons of TCR breadth used two-sided Wilcoxon rank-sum tests. Here the immuneACCESS table is served through TCRdb, limited to in-frame sequences with V and J called. Missing clones are a known gap in these copies; in checked studies unresolved V genes cover under half, and the rest lacks a known reason. D and trimming come from the DNA, and the V and J calls and clone size come from that table. Here the sample has around 340,000 clones; 88% occur a single time. The ten top clones hold 6.4% of the sample.

As regards this clone: Its cognate antigen has yet to be identified. Base quality data are lacking; no much larger clone is found one base away.

The treatment or condition label, as the study defines it: approximately 18 received Ad26.COV2.S at low or high dose, single or two shots; roughly five received placebo; per-sample allocation not given. For vaccine and placebo recipients, repertoires were sequenced using samples collected on day 63 after the first injection. Cohort 1b enrolled 20 to 30 adults aged 18-55 years at a single site in Boston, USA, between 29 July and 7 August 2020. Ad26.COV2.S consisted of a replication-incompetent adenovirus type 26 vector by which a prefusion-stabilized SARS-CoV-2 spike protein from the original Wuhan strain was expressed.

Sample: peripheral blood, taken in a trial of Ad26.COV2.S vaccine versus placebo. The TCR sequence derives from a person aged 18-60 years who received the Ad26.COV2.S COVID-19 vaccine or a placebo. The V gene is TRBV2 and the J gene is TRBJ2-1, with TRBD2 identical over 15 junction bases. CDR3 region: CASSGTSGRANEQFF. The sequenced DNA is TGTGCCAGCAGTGGGACTAGCGGGAGGGCCAATGAGCAGTTCTTC.